Listed below are T cell receptor beta chains from one sample, sequenced in a study of T cell repertoires in cytomegalovirus infection. Each CDR3 protein is one row after TCRdb ran MiXCR on the reads. This table has 100,000 to 150,000 distinct CDR3 sequences, about 24% appearing once. What these receptors recognize is not known. The sample consisted of PBMCs, sequenced either directly or after in vitro stimulation (not recorded which). All receptors come from a human donor in good health (CMV status not recorded). Some clones in this sample may be carry-over from other donors' samples. CDR3s include the opening cysteine and the closing phenylalanine or tryptophan. D genes are given only for firm matches. Size is stated for part of the rows, as once, few or many counts, or as a class when the clone is expanded.

d_call j_call clone_size v_call cdr3_nt cdr3_aa
- TRBJ2-7 - TRBV6-5 TGTGCCAGCAGCTTCCCGGATCGCGTCCCCTACGAGCAGTACTTC CASSFPDRVPYEQYF
TRBD2 TRBJ2-1 - TRBV7-9 TGTGCCAGCACCCCGACTAGCGGGAGGATAATGGCCTACAATGAGCAGTTCTTC CASTPTSGRIMAYNEQFF
- TRBJ1-2 few TRBV12-3/TRBV12-4 TGTGCCAGCAGGGCTGGCGGAGGCTACACCTTC CASRAGGGYTF
- TRBJ2-1 - TRBV27 TGTGCCAGCAGTCCCACGGGAGACCATGAGCAGTTCTTC CASSPTGDHEQFF
TRBD1 TRBJ1-1 few TRBV19 TGTGCCAGTAGTTGGGACAGGAAATACCATGAAGCTTTCTTT CASSWDRKYHEAFF
TRBD2 TRBJ2-1 few TRBV7-9 TGTGCCAGCAGACCGATCTCGACTAGCGGGAGGAGCAATGAGCAGTTCTTC CASRPISTSGRSNEQFF
TRBD2 TRBJ2-1 - TRBV27 TGTGCCAGCAGTTCACACACCGGGACTAGGGAGTTCTTC CASSSHTGTREFF
TRBD1 TRBJ1-2 - TRBV12-3/TRBV12-4 TGTGCCAGCAGTCGGACAGGGACTAACTATGGCTACACCTTC CASSRTGTNYGYTF
- TRBJ2-2 - TRBV12-3/TRBV12-4 TGTGCCAGCAAGAGGGACTCTAACACCGGGGAGCTGTTTTTT CASKRDSNTGELFF
TRBD1 TRBJ1-2 - TRBV30 TGTGCCTGGAGAGCGGGACAGGGGTTTTATGGCTACACCTTC CAWRAGQGFYGYTF
TRBD2 TRBJ2-1 few TRBV19 TGTGCCAGTAGGGGGGAGGGCCGGGTCGTCGATGAGCAGTTCTTC CASRGEGRVVDEQFF
- TRBJ2-7 many TRBV7-8 TGTGCCAGCAATCCGGACGGATCTACCTACGAGCAGTACTTC CASNPDGSTYEQYF
TRBD2 TRBJ2-7 - TRBV12-3/TRBV12-4 TGTGCCAGCAGGGGGAGGGGCCGCCACTCCTACGAGCAGTACTTC CASRGRGRHSYEQYF
- TRBJ1-1 few TRBV6-2/TRBV6-3 TGTGCCAGCAGTTACTCGGGACATTCGACCACTGAAGCTTTCTTT CASSYSGHSTTEAFF
TRBD2 TRBJ2-1 - TRBV15 TGTGCCACCAGCAGAGATCTGGCGGGAGGGTTAAATGAGCAGTTCTTC CATSRDLAGGLNEQFF
- TRBJ2-3 once TRBV7-3 TGTGCCAGCAGCTTCTCGAGCGGTTCTAGCACAGATACGCAGTATTTT CASSFSSGSSTDTQYF
- TRBJ1-2 - TRBV14 TGTGCCAGCAGCCAAGTTGATTCAAGGGGAAGTAACTATGGCTACACCTTC CASSQVDSRGSNYGYTF
TRBD1 TRBJ2-1 many TRBV6-1 TGTGCCAGCAGTCCGGGACAGGGTTCTTACGGGCAGTTCTTC CASSPGQGSYGQFF
- TRBJ1-1 few TRBV6-2/TRBV6-3 TGTGCCAGCAGTTCCCAAAGGACCTTGAACACTGAAGCTTTCTTT CASSSQRTLNTEAFF
- TRBJ1-1 - TRBV6-4 TGTGCCAGCAGTGAAGGACCTTCCCCGAACACTGAAGCTTTCTTT CASSEGPSPNTEAFF
- TRBJ1-2 - TRBV7-2 TGTGCCAGCAGCTTAGCCACCACGGATGGCTACACCTTC CASSLATTDGYTF
TRBD2 TRBJ2-7 - TRBV6-9 TGTGCCAGCAGTTACAAGCGGGAGGGTCACGACGAGCAGTACTTC CASSYKREGHDEQYF
TRBD2 TRBJ2-1 - TRBV5-1 TGCGCCAGCAGCACTGGGCGGACTAGCGGGAGAATCCATGAGCAGTTCTTC CASSTGRTSGRIHEQFF
TRBD1 TRBJ2-1 few TRBV6-6 TGTGCCAGCAGTTTAACAGGGGGTGGCTCCTACAATGAGCAGTTCTTC CASSLTGGGSYNEQFF
- TRBJ2-1 many TRBV7-2 TGTGCCAGCAGCTCAGACACGGATGAGCAGTTCTTC CASSSDTDEQFF
- TRBJ1-5 many TRBV2 TGTGCCAGCAGTCGGACAGAAGCAAGGGGGAATCAGCCCCAGCATTTT CASSRTEARGNQPQHF
- TRBJ2-1 many TRBV7-6 TGTGCCAGCAGCTTAAGGTCATTAGGTTCAAGCAATGAGCAGTTCTTC CASSLRSLGSSNEQFF
TRBD2 TRBJ2-3 - TRBV19 TGTGCCAGTACCTCCGGGACTAGCTTGACAGATACGCAGTATTTT CASTSGTSLTDTQYF
TRBD1 TRBJ1-5 few TRBV6-1 TGTGCCAGCAGTGAAAAAAAGACAGGGAATAGCAATCAGCCCCAGCATTTT CASSEKKTGNSNQPQHF
- TRBJ1-2 many TRBV7-2 TGTGCCAGCAGCTTGGCCGTAGCTAACTATGGCTACACCTTC CASSLAVANYGYTF
- TRBJ1-1 many TRBV7-2 TGTGCCAGCAGCTCAAACAGGGTATCTGAAGCTTTCTTT CASSSNRVSEAFF
TRBD2 TRBJ2-2 - TRBV11-1 TGTGCCAGCAGCCTTGGACTAGCGGGCCCCACCGGGGAGCTGTTTTTT CASSLGLAGPTGELFF
- TRBJ2-5 few TRBV5-1 TGCGCCAGCAGCCCCAACGCTCCTCAAGAGACCCAGTACTTC CASSPNAPQETQYF
- TRBJ2-7 - TRBV5-5 TGTGCCAGCAGCTTGTTCAGTGGCGCGCTCTCCTACGAGCAGTACTTC CASSLFSGALSYEQYF
- TRBJ2-4 many TRBV7-2 TGTGCCAGCAGCCCAACCCTTGAGGACATTCAGTACTTC CASSPTLEDIQYF
- TRBJ2-5 - TRBV25-1 TGTGCCAGCAGTGAACCCGGGGGATCGGAGACCCAGTACTTC CASSEPGGSETQYF
- TRBJ1-1 many TRBV11-3 TGTGCCAGCAGCTTAGGCTTGGACACTGAAGCTTTCTTT CASSLGLDTEAFF
- TRBJ2-7 - TRBV10-3 TGTGCCATCACTGGGACAACCTACGAGCAGTACTTC CAITGTTYEQYF
- TRBJ1-2 - TRBV12-3/TRBV12-4 TGTGCCAGCAGTTTCGACGCCAACTATGGCTACACCTTC CASSFDANYGYTF
- TRBJ1-2 - TRBV2 TGTGCCAGCACCGAGGGGGGTATGGACAACTATGGCTACACCTTC CASTEGGMDNYGYTF
- TRBJ1-2 few TRBV7-2 TGTGCCAGCAGCTTAAACAGAGGGAGGAATGGCTACACCTTC CASSLNRGRNGYTF
TRBD1 TRBJ1-3 many TRBV19 TGTGCCAGTAGTATTCCCGGGACAGAAGACACCATATATTTT CASSIPGTEDTIYF
- TRBJ1-4 - TRBV7-9 TGTGCCAGCAGGACCGGGACAAGTAATGAAAAACTGTTTTTT CASRTGTSNEKLFF
TRBD2 TRBJ2-3 few TRBV7-3 TGTGCCAGCAGCTTAACGCCTAGCGGGAGTTTAACAGATACGCAGTATTTT CASSLTPSGSLTDTQYF
TRBD1 TRBJ1-6 few TRBV6-6 TGTGCCAGCAGTTGGGACAGATTCCCTTCACCCCTCCACTTT CASSWDRFPSPLHF
- TRBJ2-3 - TRBV6-2/TRBV6-3 TGTGCCAGCAGTAACCGGGCCCGGGCAGCGGATACGCAGTATTTT CASSNRARAADTQYF
TRBD1 TRBJ1-2 - TRBV7-8 TGTGCCAGCAGCTTAGTATCCGGGACAGGGGGCCTTTCCTATGGCTACACCTTC CASSLVSGTGGLSYGYTF
TRBD1 TRBJ1-5 few TRBV7-2 TGTGCCAGCAGCTTAATAGGGGGCGGGCAGCCCCAGCATTTT CASSLIGGGQPQHF
- TRBJ1-4 few TRBV7-2 TGTGCCAGCAGCTACTCGCTGGCGCTTGGGGAAAAACTGTTTTTT CASSYSLALGEKLFF
TRBD2 TRBJ2-7 few TRBV19 TGTGCCAGTAGTGTTCCGGGACTAGCGAGTGAGCAGTACTTC CASSVPGLASEQYF
- TRBJ1-1 - TRBV7-6 TGTGCCAGCAGCTTTACTGAAGCTTTCTTT CASSFTEAFF
- TRBJ1-2 many TRBV6-1 TGTGCCAGCAGTCCGGGGGGCTATGGCTACACCTTC CASSPGGYGYTF